Listed below are T cell receptor beta chains from one sample, sequenced in a study of OX40 agonist ivuxolimab in advanced cancers. TCRdb's copy holds only in-frame clones and misses some; the assay was immunoSEQ multiplex PCR. The sample yields over 60,000 clones, 89% seen once. Specimen: CD4+ or CD8+ T cells sorted from blood, collected in a trial of the OX40 agonist ivuxolimab. These receptors all stem from an adult with an advanced solid tumor such as melanoma, head and neck, liver or kidney cancer. CDR3s leave out the opening cysteine and the closing phenylalanine or tryptophan. Fields, in order: V gene, CDR3 protein.

V: TRBV7-3
CDR3: ASSLSPSSGSLETQY

V: TRBV30
CDR3: AWSVYMTTGELF

V: TRBV9
CDR3: ASSRMERRYNEQF

V: TRBV9
CDR3: ASSTGGAEYEQF

V: TRBV30
CDR3: AWRATRTGELF

V: TRBV4-2
CDR3: ASSFDSNYGYT

V: TRBV5-4
CDR3: ASSADRVYQGYT

V: TRBV28
CDR3: ASSLRQGAEAF

V: TRBV27
CDR3: ASSFKDEQY

V: TRBV7-3
CDR3: ASSFEVNSPLH

V: TRBV19
CDR3: ASSRLAGGYNEQF

V: TRBV15
CDR3: ATSRGSLQETQY

V: TRBV29-1
CDR3: SVRRGQQETQY

V: TRBV18
CDR3: ASSLGQGDNSPLH

V: TRBV28
CDR3: ASRVAGGPSYNEQF

V: TRBV7-9
CDR3: ASSSPGTGLNTEAF

V: TRBV5-1
CDR3: ASSLRLMNTEAF

V: TRBV7-9
CDR3: ASSFSGEQPQH

V: TRBV5-1
CDR3: ASSATTGGSGANVLT

V: TRBV7-2
CDR3: ASSQETSGSYEQY

V: TRBV28
CDR3: ASTEGTGLGYYGYT

V: TRBV4-2
CDR3: ASSRGTANNYEQY

V: TRBV18
CDR3: ASSPSAGGPNEQY

V: TRBV5-1
CDR3: ASSLEGRGLTEAF

V: TRBV27
CDR3: ASSYKGAGSYNEQF

V: TRBV12-5
CDR3: ASGFPRGPQH

V: TRBV19
CDR3: ASAGRLGYEQY

V: TRBV5-1
CDR3: ASSLSGPRGGGANVLT

V: TRBV5-1
CDR3: ASSPDRGGETQY

V: TRBV6-4
CDR3: ASSEAVGTEAF

V: TRBV27
CDR3: ASSPGQGGGYT

V: TRBV10-2
CDR3: ASSEPYGTSVYNEQF

V: TRBV29-1
CDR3: SVSEGIPQY

V: TRBV28
CDR3: ASSLGGTGGNQPQH

V: TRBV7-2
CDR3: ASSLFGNEKLF

V: TRBV28
CDR3: ASSLDPVTYEQY